What follows is one TCR beta chain and its context. This sample is part of a study of shared clonotypes between healthy human individuals. Profiled with immunoSEQ multiplex PCR; TCRdb holds only in-frame clones, not every one. The data contain approximately 530,000 clones, 95% to 97% of them singletons. V shed 6 bases, J shed 8 bases, and the junction held 16 bases outside the gene matches. The CDR3 covers 17 residues. Germline V gives CDR1 SGHAT, CDR2 FQNNGV. Sample: naive CD4+ T cells sorted from blood. Documented subset: CD45RA+ positively selected. The V and J genes are TRBV11-2 and TRBJ2-1, with TRBD2 identical over 10 bases. The clonotype originates from a woman aged 25 to 39 in good health. CDR3 sequence reads: CASRRPGASGRSDEQFF. The CDR3 DNA reads TGTGCCAGCAGGAGGCCGGGGGCTAGCGGGAGATCGGATGAGCAGTTCTTC.